These 21 T cell receptor beta chains came from one sample sequenced in a study of blood T cell repertoires in COVID-19. Libraries were prepared by immunoSEQ multiplex PCR; TCRdb keeps only in-frame clonotypes and omits some of them. This sample has approximately 73,000 clones, with more than 65% found just once. Sequenced sample: peripheral blood. All receptors derive from a woman between 65 and 79 years old with acute or convalescent COVID-19.

The chain combines TRBV2 with TRBJ1-5, with no clear D. The CDR3 is 14 residues long. The V end was cut by 5 bases, the J end by 8 bases, with 16 bases between. Germline CDR1 reads SNHLY; CDR2 reads FYNNEI. The CDR3 nucleotides read TGTGCCAGCAGTTTAGTAACCCCTCGGGAGCCCCAGCATTTT. Encoded protein: CASSLVTPREPQHF.

The chain couples TRBV2 to TRBJ2-7, with 8 bases matching TRBD2. J gave up 5 bases and V 4 bases, and 10 bases lay outside the gene matches. The CDR3 consists of 15 residues. Germline-derived CDR1 and CDR2 are SNHLY and FYNNEI. The CDR3 region has the DNA TGTGCCAGCAGTGTGGGTGGGACTAGTAGGAACGAGCAGTACTTC. Encoded protein: CASSVGGTSRNEQYF.

V usage is TRBV19 and J usage is TRBJ2-3; 8 positions match TRBD2. The CDR3 runs to 14 residues. V lost 10 bases, J lost 1 base, and 7 bases stayed unmatched. Germline assignment: CDR1 LNHDA and CDR2 SQIVND (reference sequence). CDR3: CATQAGAGTDTQYF. CDR3 coding DNA: TGTGCCACCCAAGCGGGAGCGGGCACAGATACGCAGTATTTT.

This chain links TRBV30 with TRBJ2-2; possibly TRBD1 for D (5 bases). The germline V and J ends were trimmed by 0 bases and 4 bases, with 9 bases remaining between them. The CDR3 is made up of 14 amino acids. In germline, CDR1 is GTSNPN, CDR2 SVGIG (reference sequence). CDR3 region: CAWSVGQFTGELFF. DNA for the CDR3: TGTGCCTGGAGTGTAGGACAATTCACCGGGGAGCTGTTTTTT.

This clone appeared a single time. V gene TRBV18 combines with J gene TRBJ2-7, with 9 bases lining up with TRBD2. Germline CDR1 KGHSH, CDR2 LQKENI. The CDR3 contains 15 residues. The V segment lost 3 bases and the J segment 2 bases; nucleotides outside the gene matches: 5. CDR3 region: CASSPSLAGTYEQYF. The CDR3 DNA reads TGTGCCAGCTCACCGAGCCTAGCGGGAACCTACGAGCAGTACTTC.

This clone occurred once. V gene TRBV7-2 combines with J gene TRBJ2-1, with 7 bases identical to TRBD1. The CDR3 has 15 residues. J was trimmed by 4 bases and V by 1 base; bases with no gene match: 4. Per the germline V gene, CDR1 is SGHTA and CDR2 is FQGNSA. CDR3 bases: TGTGCCAGCAGCTTAGTAGGGGGCGCTTACAATGAGCAGTTCTTC. Residues: CASSLVGGAYNEQFF.

The chain recombines TRBV6-5 with TRBJ1-1, with D perhaps TRBD1 (5 bases). This CDR3 region has 12 residues. Germline CDR1 is MNHEY and CDR2 is SVGAGI. Trimming cost V 2 bases and J 5 bases, with 6 bases left between them. CDR3 residues: CASSYGGTEAFF. The CDR3 DNA follows: TGTGCCAGCAGTTACGGGGGGACTGAAGCTTTCTTT.

This chain uses TRBV27 with TRBJ1-1; D remains ambiguous. Germline V CDR1 and CDR2: MNHEY, SMNVEV (reference sequence). CDR3 length: 15 amino acids. V was shortened by 0 bases and J by 2 bases, with 10 bases between the two germline ends. The CDR3 nucleotides are TGTGCCAGCAGTTTATCGATTGAGGCCAACACTGAAGCTTTCTTT. Translation: CASSLSIEANTEAFF.

This clone appeared many times. The CDR3 DNA reads as TGTGCCAGCAGTATCCTCGGACACGCAACTAATGAAAAACTGTTTTTT. Protein product: CASSILGHATNEKLFF. The V call is TRBV28, the J call TRBJ1-4; perhaps TRBD1 as D (5 bases). V lost 5 bases, J lost 0 bases, and 13 bases lay in between. This CDR3 has 16 residues. The V gene's germline CDR1 is MDHEN and CDR2 SYDVKM.

The V gene is TRBV27, the J gene TRBJ2-7, with 12 bases that match TRBD2. Trimming cost V 4 bases and J 0 bases; bases outside gene matches: 7. The CDR3 extends over 17 amino acids. Germline V gene data show CDR1 as MNHEY and CDR2 as SMNVEV (reference sequence). CDR3 nucleotide sequence: TGTGCCAGCAGTTCAAGGACTAGCGGGACTATCTCCTACGAGCAGTACTTC. This gives the protein CASSSRTSGTISYEQYF.

This chain joins TRBV10-3 and TRBJ1-4, with TRBD1 as a possible D gene (5 bases). Germline V gives CDR1 ENHRY, CDR2 SYGVKD. The CDR3 is 15 amino acids. Trimming stripped 0 bases from V and 4 bases from J, with 9 bases between. CDR3 residues: CAISESSGVNEKLFF. CDR3 bases: TGTGCCATCAGTGAGTCATCGGGGGTTAATGAAAAACTGTTTTTT.

V gene TRBV7-2 combines with J gene TRBJ1-5; D is perhaps TRBD1 (5 bases). The CDR3 sequence is 14 residues long. V lost 5 bases, J lost 7 bases, and 15 bases lay in between. Germline values: CDR1 SGHTA, CDR2 FQGNSA. The CDR3 nucleotides read TGTGCCAGCAGCGCTGGGGCAGAATGGCAGCCCCAGCATTTT. It codes for CASSAGAEWQPQHF.

This clone was counted once. The chain links TRBV5-6 to TRBJ2-7; TRBD2 is a possible D gene (6 bases). V gave up 4 bases and J gave up 7 bases, with 18 bases separating them. The V gene's germline CDR1 is SGHDT and CDR2 YYEEEE. The CDR3 sequence is 14 residues long. The CDR3 coding sequence is TGTGCCAGCAGCGACCGGGACTGGGCTTTGGAGCAGTACTTC. It translates to CASSDRDWALEQYF.

The V gene is TRBV30, the J gene TRBJ2-5; no definite D call. This CDR3 contains 12 residues. V was clipped by 5 bases and J by 2 bases, with 9 bases between them. Germline loops: CDR1 GTSNPN, CDR2 SVGIG (reference sequence). In DNA, the CDR3 is TGTGCCTGGGGTCAGAATCAAGAGACCCAGTACTTC. This sequence encodes CAWGQNQETQYF.

The chain has TRBV6-2 or TRBV6-3 and TRBJ2-1; no reliable D call. Germline V CDR1 and CDR2: MNHEY, SVGEGT. This CDR3 is built from 14 residues. Trimming cost V 5 bases and J 1 base, with 9 bases left between them. CDR3 in amino acids: CASSTLNSYNEQFF. The CDR3 DNA sequence: TGTGCCAGCAGTACACTAAATTCCTACAATGAGCAGTTCTTC.

This clone was observed a few times. The V gene is TRBV12-3 or TRBV12-4, the J gene TRBJ1-5; D uncertain. V lost 7 bases and J 5 bases, leaving 12 bases between the germline ends. The CDR3 totals 13 residues. CDR3 DNA sequence: TGTGCCAGCACCTACAGAGCCCATCAGCCCCAGCATTTT. This codes for CASTYRAHQPQHF.

The rearrangement links TRBV9 to TRBJ1-2, with D possibly TRBD1 on 5 matching bases. V lost 6 bases to trimming and J lost 4 bases, with 19 bases between them. The CDR3 is made up of 15 amino acids. The germline CDR1 and CDR2 sequences are SGDLS and YYNGEE. CDR3 sequence (DNA): TGTGCCAGCAACCCTTTGGGGGGGAGCGGCTATGGCTACACCTTC. Translation: CASNPLGGSGYGYTF.

This clone was seen more than once but under ten times. The V gene is TRBV7-9, the J gene TRBJ2-1, with 15 bases lining up with TRBD2. Unmatched junction bases numbered 5, after V lost 5 bases and J lost 3 bases. CDR1 and CDR2 from the germline V gene are SEHNR and FQNEAQ (reference sequence). The CDR3 runs to 17 residues. The CDR3 reads CASSLGLAGGNYNEQFF. In nucleotides, the CDR3 is TGTGCCAGCAGCCTTGGACTAGCGGGAGGGAACTACAATGAGCAGTTCTTC.

The chain uses TRBV28 and TRBJ1-2, with D possibly being TRBD1 (5 bases). V lost 3 bases and J lost 4, with 12 bases in between. The CDR3 sequence is 14 residues long. Germline CDR1 reads MDHEN; CDR2 reads SYDVKM. This CDR3 is CASSFPGGGYGYTF. In nucleotides, the CDR3 is TGTGCCAGCAGTTTCCCCGGGGGGGGCTATGGCTACACCTTC.

This chain joins TRBV29-1 and TRBJ2-3; 7 bases fit TRBD1. CDR1 is SQVTM and CDR2 is ANQGSEA in the germline V gene. This CDR3 is built from 12 residues. V was clipped by 6 bases and J by 5 bases; unmatched bases: 5. The CDR3 DNA follows: TGCAGCGTCTCAACAGGGGAAGATACGCAGTATTTT. It encodes CSVSTGEDTQYF.

There are a few counts of this clone. V gene TRBV5-6 combines with J gene TRBJ1-6, with D possibly being TRBD1 (6 bases). Looked up from germline, CDR1 is SGHDT and CDR2 is YYEEEE. CDR3 length: 16 amino acids. V lost 3 bases to trimming and J lost 4 bases, with 14 bases between them. This CDR3 reads CASSYRDRTYNSPLHF. CDR3 sequence (DNA): TGTGCCAGCAGCTATCGAGACAGGACGTATAATTCACCCCTCCACTTT.